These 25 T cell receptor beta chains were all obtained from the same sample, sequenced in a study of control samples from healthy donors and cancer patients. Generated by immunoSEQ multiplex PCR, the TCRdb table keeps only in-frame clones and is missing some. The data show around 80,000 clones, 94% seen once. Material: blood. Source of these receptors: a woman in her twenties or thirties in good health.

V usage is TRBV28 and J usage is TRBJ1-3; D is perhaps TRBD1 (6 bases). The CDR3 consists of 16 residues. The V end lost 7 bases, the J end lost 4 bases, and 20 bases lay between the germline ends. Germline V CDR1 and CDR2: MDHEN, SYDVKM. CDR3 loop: CASTGGLGARGNTIYF. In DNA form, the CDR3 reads TGTGCCAGCACCGGCGGTCTGGGGGCAAGAGGAAACACCATATATTTT.

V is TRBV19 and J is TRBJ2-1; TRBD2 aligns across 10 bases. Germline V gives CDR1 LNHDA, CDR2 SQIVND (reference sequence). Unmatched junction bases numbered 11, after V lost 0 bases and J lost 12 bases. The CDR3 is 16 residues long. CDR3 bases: TGTGCCAGTAGTATAGAGGCTAGCGGGGGCCATGCTGGGCAGTTCTTC. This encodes CASSIEASGGHAGQFF.

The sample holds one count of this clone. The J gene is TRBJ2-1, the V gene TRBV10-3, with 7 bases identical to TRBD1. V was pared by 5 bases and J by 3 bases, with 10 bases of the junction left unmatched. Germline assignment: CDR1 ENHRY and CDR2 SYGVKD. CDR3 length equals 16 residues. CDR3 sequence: CAISSMTGRNYNEQFF. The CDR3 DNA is TGTGCCATCAGTTCTATGACAGGGAGAAACTACAATGAGCAGTTCTTC.

The CDR3 here is CASSRPGNYGYTF. CDR3 sequence (DNA): TGTGCCAGCAGCCGTCCTGGGAACTATGGCTACACCTTC. The chain carries TRBV27 and TRBJ1-2; no reliable D call. With 6 bases removed from V and 2 bases from J, the gap between germline ends came to 10 bases. This CDR3 comprises 13 residues. Germline V lookup: CDR1 MNHEY, CDR2 SMNVEV (reference sequence).

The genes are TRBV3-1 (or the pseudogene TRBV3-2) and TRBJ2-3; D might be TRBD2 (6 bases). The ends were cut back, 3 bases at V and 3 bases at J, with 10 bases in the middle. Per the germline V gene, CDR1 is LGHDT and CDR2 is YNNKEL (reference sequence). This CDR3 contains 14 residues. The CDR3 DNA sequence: TGTGCCAGCAGCCACAGCGGGTTGACAGATACGCAGTATTTT. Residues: CASSHSGLTDTQYF.

In DNA, the CDR3 is TGTGCCTGGAGTGTGGGGGATGAAGCTTTCTTT. The encoded protein is CAWSVGDEAFF. This rearrangement joins TRBV30 to TRBJ1-1; D may be TRBD1 (5 bases). This CDR3 has 11 amino acids. Trimming removed 0 bases from V and 7 bases from J, with 6 bases in between. The germline V gene encodes CDR1 GTSNPN and CDR2 SVGIG (reference sequence).

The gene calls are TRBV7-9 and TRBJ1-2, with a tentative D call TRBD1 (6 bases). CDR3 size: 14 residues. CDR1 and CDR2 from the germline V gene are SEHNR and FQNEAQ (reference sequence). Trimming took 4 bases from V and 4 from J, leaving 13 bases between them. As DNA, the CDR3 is TGTGCCAGCAGCTCACAGGGACGGATCTATGGCTACACCTTC. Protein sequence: CASSSQGRIYGYTF.

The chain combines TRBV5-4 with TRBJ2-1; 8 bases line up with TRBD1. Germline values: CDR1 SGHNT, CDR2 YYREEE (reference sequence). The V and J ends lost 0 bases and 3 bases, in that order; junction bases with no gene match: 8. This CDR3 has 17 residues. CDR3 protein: CASSLGQSGTGYNEQFF. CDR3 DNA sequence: TGTGCCAGCAGCTTGGGGCAGTCTGGGACAGGCTACAATGAGCAGTTCTTC.

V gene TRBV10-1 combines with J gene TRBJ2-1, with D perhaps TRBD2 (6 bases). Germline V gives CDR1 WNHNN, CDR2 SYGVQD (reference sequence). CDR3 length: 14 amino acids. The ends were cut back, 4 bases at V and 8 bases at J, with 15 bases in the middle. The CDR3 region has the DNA TGCGCCAGCAGTGTATCCGGGGGTAGGTATGAGCAGTTCTTC. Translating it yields CASSVSGGRYEQFF.

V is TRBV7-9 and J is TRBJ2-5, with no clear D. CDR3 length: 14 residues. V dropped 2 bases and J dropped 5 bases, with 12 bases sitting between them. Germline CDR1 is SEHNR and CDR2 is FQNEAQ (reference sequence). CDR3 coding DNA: TGTGCCAGCAGCTTAAGAGGAACCGGGGAGACCCAGTACTTC. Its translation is CASSLRGTGETQYF.

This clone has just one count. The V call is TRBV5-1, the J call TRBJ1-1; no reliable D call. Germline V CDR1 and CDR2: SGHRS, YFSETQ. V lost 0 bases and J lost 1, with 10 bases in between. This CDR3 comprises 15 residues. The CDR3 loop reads CASSLAGEGNTEAFF. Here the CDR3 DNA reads TGCGCCAGCAGCTTGGCCGGGGAGGGGAACACTGAAGCTTTCTTT.

The CDR3 coding sequence is TGTGCCAGCATCGGAGGAGGGGACCCATATACGCAGTATTTT. This gives the protein CASIGGGDPYTQYF. The genes are TRBV2 and TRBJ2-3, with a tentative D call TRBD2 (6 bases). Trimming cost V 7 bases and J 7 bases, with 18 bases left between them. In germline, CDR1 is SNHLY, CDR2 FYNNEI. The CDR3 sequence is 14 residues long. The full variable domain, with the rest looked up from reference TRBV2 and TRBJ2-3, is EPEVTQTPSHQVTQMGQEVILRCVPISNHLYFYWYRQILGQKVEFLVSFYNNEISEKSEIFDDQFSVERPDGSNFTLKIRSTKLEDSAMYFCASIGGGDPYTQYFGPGTRLTVL.

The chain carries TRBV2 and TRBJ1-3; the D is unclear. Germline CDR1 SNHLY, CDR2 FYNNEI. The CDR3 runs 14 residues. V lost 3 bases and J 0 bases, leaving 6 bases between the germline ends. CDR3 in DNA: TGTGCCAGCAGTGACCCGGTCTCTGGAAACACCATATATTTT. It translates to CASSDPVSGNTIYF. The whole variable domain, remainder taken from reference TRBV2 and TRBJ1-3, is EPEVTQTPSHQVTQMGQEVILRCVPISNHLYFYWYRQILGQKVEFLVSFYNNEISEKSEIFDDQFSVERPDGSNFTLKIRSTKLEDSAMYFCASSDPVSGNTIYFGEGSWLTVV.

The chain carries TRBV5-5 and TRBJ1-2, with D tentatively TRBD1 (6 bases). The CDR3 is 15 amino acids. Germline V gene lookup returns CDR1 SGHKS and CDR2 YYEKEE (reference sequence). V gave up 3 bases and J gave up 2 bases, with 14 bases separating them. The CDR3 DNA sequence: TGTGCCAGCAGCTCTACAGGGCGCGACAACTATGGCTACACCTTC. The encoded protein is CASSSTGRDNYGYTF.

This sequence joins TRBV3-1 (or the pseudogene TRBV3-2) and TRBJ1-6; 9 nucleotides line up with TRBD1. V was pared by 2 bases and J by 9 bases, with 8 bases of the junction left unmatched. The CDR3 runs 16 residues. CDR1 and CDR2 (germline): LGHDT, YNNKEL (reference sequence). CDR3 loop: CASSQPLGDRVSPLHF. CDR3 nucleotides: TGTGCCAGCAGCCAACCTCTGGGGGACAGGGTTTCACCCCTCCACTTT.

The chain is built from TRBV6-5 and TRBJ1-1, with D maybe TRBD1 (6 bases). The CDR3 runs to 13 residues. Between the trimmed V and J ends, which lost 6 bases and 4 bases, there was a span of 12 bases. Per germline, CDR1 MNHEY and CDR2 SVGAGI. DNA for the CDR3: TGTGCCAGCAGGGGGGCGGGGTTCACTGAAGCTTTCTTT. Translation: CASRGAGFTEAFF.

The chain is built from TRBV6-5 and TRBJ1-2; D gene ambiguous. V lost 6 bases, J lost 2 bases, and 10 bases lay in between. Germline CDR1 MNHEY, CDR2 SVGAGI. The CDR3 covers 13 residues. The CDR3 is CASSPDGNYGYTF. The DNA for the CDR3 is TGTGCCAGCAGCCCGGACGGGAACTATGGCTACACCTTC.

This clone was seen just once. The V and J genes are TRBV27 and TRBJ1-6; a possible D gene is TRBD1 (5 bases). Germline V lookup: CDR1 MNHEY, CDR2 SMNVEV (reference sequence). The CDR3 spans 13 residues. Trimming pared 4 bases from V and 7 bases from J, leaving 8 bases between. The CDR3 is CASSYQGNSPLHF. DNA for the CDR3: TGTGCCAGCAGTTACCAGGGAAATTCACCCCTCCACTTT.

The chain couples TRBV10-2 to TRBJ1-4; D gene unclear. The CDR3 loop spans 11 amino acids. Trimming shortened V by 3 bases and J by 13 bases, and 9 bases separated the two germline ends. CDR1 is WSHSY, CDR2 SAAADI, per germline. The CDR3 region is CASSEGSRLFF. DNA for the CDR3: TGCGCCAGCAGTGAAGGGTCAAGACTGTTTTTT.

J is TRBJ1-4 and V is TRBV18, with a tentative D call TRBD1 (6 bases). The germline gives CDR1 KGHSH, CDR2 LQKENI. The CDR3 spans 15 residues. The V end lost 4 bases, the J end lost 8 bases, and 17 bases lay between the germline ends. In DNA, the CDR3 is TGTGCCAGCTCACTTTGGGACAACGTCGGGGAAAAACTGTTTTTT. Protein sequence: CASSLWDNVGEKLFF. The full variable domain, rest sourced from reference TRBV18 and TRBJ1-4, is NAGVMQNPRHLVRRRGQEARLRCSPMKGHSHVYWYRQLPEEGLKFMVYLQKENIIDESGMPKERFSAEFPKEGPSILRIQQVVRGDSAAYFCASSLWDNVGEKLFFGSGTQLSVL.

The CDR3 spells CASSGGLAGGPSYNEQFF. CDR3 nucleotide sequence: TGTGCCAGCAGCGGTGGACTAGCGGGGGGGCCGTCCTACAATGAGCAGTTCTTC. The genes are TRBV11-3 and TRBJ2-1; 15 bases fit TRBD2. V lost 5 bases, J lost 1 base, and 6 bases stayed unmatched. This CDR3 is built from 18 residues. Germline CDR1 is SGHNT and CDR2 is YENEEA. The full variable domain, in which reference TRBV11-3 and TRBJ2-1 provide the parts outside the CDR3, is EAGVVQSPRYKIIEKKQPVAFWCNPISGHNTLYWYLQNLGQGPELLIRYENEEAVDDSQLPKDRFSAERLKGVDSTLKIQPAELGDSAVYLCASSGGLAGGPSYNEQFFGPGTRLTVL.

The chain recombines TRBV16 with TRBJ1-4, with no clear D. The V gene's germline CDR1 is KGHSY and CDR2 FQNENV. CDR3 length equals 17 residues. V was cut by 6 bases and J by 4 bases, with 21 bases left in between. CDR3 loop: CASSQISWYRFNEKLFF. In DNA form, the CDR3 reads TGTGCCAGCAGTCAGATTTCGTGGTATCGCTTTAATGAAAAACTGTTTTTT.

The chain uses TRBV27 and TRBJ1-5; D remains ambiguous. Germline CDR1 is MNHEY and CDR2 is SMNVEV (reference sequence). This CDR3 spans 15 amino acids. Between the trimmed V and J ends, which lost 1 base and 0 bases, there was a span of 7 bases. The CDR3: CASSLYGVSNQPQHF. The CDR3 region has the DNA TGTGCCAGCAGTTTATACGGGGTTAGCAATCAGCCCCAGCATTTT.

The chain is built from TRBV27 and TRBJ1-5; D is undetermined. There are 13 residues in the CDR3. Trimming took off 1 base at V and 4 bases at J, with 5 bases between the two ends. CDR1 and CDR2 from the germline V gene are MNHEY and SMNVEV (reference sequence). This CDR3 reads CASSLYRNQPQHF. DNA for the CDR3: TGTGCCAGCAGTTTATACAGAAATCAGCCCCAGCATTTT.

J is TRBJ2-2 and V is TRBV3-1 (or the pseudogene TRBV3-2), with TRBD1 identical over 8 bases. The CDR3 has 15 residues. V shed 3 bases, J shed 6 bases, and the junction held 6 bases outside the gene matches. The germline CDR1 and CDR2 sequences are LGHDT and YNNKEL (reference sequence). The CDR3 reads CASSQTLQGAGELFF. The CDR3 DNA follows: TGTGCCAGCAGCCAGACCCTACAGGGGGCCGGGGAGCTGTTTTTT.